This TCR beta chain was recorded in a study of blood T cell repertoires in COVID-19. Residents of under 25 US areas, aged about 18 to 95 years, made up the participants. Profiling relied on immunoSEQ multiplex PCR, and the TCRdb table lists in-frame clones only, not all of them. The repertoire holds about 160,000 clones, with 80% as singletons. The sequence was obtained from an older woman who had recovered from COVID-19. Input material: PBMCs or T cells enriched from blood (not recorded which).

As DNA, the CDR3 is TGTGCCAGCAGCCAAGTTTTGTCGCGGGGCTTGAACGAGCAGTACTTC. Its protein is CASSQVLSRGLNEQYF. The J gene is TRBJ2-7, the V gene TRBV3-1 (or the pseudogene TRBV3-2); D perhaps matches TRBD2 (6 bases). This CDR3 is 16 amino acids long. The germline gives CDR1 LGHDT, CDR2 YNNKEL (reference sequence). V was clipped by 1 base and J by 5 bases, with 18 bases between them.